This T cell receptor beta chain was recorded in a study of blood T cell repertoires in COVID-19. The germline gives CDR1 SGHNT, CDR2 YENEEA. The CDR3 totals 14 residues. V was clipped by 5 bases and J by 1 base; unmatched bases: 4. Data came from immunoSEQ multiplex PCR; TCRdb stores just in-frame clones and leaves some out. The sample consists of hundreds of thousands of clones, roughly 87% of them appearing once. The V call is TRBV11-3, the J call TRBJ2-7; 8 bases align to TRBD1. Sequenced sample: peripheral blood. The receptor's source is a man aged 18 to 30 with active or convalescent COVID-19. CDR3 in DNA: TGTGCCAGCAGCCCCAGGGACAGGTCCTACGAGCAGTACTTC. Protein product: CASSPRDRSYEQYF.